This T cell receptor beta chain originates from a study of T cells in Graves' hyperthyroidism and ophthalmopathy. Turning to the study itself: The authors collected peripheral blood at initial diagnosis, before any treatment.

There are 15 residues in the CDR3. Germline-derived CDR1 and CDR2 are SGHTA and FQGNSA. J gave up 8 bases and V 2 bases, and 5 bases lay outside the gene matches. The source material, RNA transcripts, was used to amplify TCR beta CDR3 regions. Carried out on the TCR CDR3, a first-round RT-PCR used the HTBI primer set. TCRdb itself ran the multiplex PCR reads through MiXCR, one entry per CDR3 protein. In the table there are 550,000 to 650,000 distinct CDR3 sequences, less than 15% of which are singletons. The chain recombines TRBV7-2 with TRBJ1-4, with TRBD1 matching 10 bases. The TCR comes from a woman between 40 and 50 years old with Graves' hyperthyroidism. The sequencing input was blood. The CDR3 loop is CASSLRQGAFEKLFF. The CDR3, as DNA: TGTGCCAGCAGCTTACGACAGGGGGCGTTCGAAAAACTGTTTTTT.